Each of the 21 T cell receptor beta chains below was sequenced from the same sample in a study of long-term antiretroviral therapy in people with HIV. Survey level was the resolution at which the v3.0 immunoSEQ assay ran. Clones were sequenced by immunoSEQ multiplex PCR, and TCRdb holds only the in-frame ones, with some missing. The sample holds thousands of clones, almost 85% seen once. The specimen comprised unsorted PBMCs, sampled 0.1 years after starting antiretroviral therapy. These receptors were obtained from a man aged 35 to 55 with HIV.

This sequence joins TRBV27 and TRBJ2-7; perhaps TRBD2 as D (6 bases). Germline CDR1 and CDR2: MNHEY and SMNVEV (reference sequence). V was cut by 6 bases and J by 0 bases, with 15 bases left in between. The CDR3 spans 15 residues. CDR3 sequence: CASRLGRGFSYEQYF. Here the CDR3 DNA reads TGTGCCAGCAGGTTAGGCCGGGGGTTCTCCTACGAGCAGTACTTC.

The chain links TRBV7-2 to TRBJ2-7; TRBD1 matches 8 bases. The CDR3 has 14 residues. Trimming cost V 2 bases and J 6 bases; bases outside gene matches: 6. Germline values: CDR1 SGHTA, CDR2 FQGNSA. Here the CDR3 DNA reads TGTGCCAGCAGCTTAACCCGGACAGGGTTCGAGCAGTACTTC. It encodes CASSLTRTGFEQYF.

The rearrangement links TRBV5-6 to TRBJ2-1, with TRBD1 as a possible D gene (5 bases). The CDR3 is 15 amino acids. V was cut by 0 bases and J by 4 bases, with 11 bases left in between. Germline values: CDR1 SGHDT, CDR2 YYEEEE. This CDR3 reads CASSLGVAGYNEQFF. CDR3 nucleotides: TGTGCCAGCAGCTTGGGAGTTGCAGGGTACAATGAGCAGTTCTTC.

The chain is built from TRBV7-2 and TRBJ2-7; tentative D call: TRBD1 (5 bases). The CDR3 consists of 14 residues. Trimming took off 2 bases at V and 3 bases at J, with 11 bases between the two ends. In germline, CDR1 is SGHTA, CDR2 FQGNSA. CDR3 DNA sequence: TGTGCCAGCAGCTTACTTCCAGGGAACTACGAGCAGTACTTC. This codes for CASSLLPGNYEQYF.

The sample holds one count of this clone. This chain links TRBV9 with TRBJ2-3; the match to TRBD2 covers 8 bases. With V trimmed by 4 bases and J by 0 bases, 4 bases remained unmatched. Looked up from germline, CDR1 is SGDLS and CDR2 is YYNGEE. This CDR3 spans 15 amino acids. For the CDR3, the DNA is TGTGCCAGCAGCCCCGGGGGGGTTAGCACAGATACGCAGTATTTT. Its protein product is CASSPGGVSTDTQYF.

The V call is TRBV2, the J call TRBJ1-3; 7 positions agree with TRBD1. Germline V gene sequence: CDR1 SNHLY, CDR2 FYNNEI. V shed 10 bases, J shed 0 bases, and the junction held 3 bases outside the gene matches. CDR3 length: 13 residues. CDR3 sequence reads: CAKDRLSGNTIYF. The CDR3 nucleotides read TGTGCCAAGGACAGGCTCTCTGGAAACACCATATATTTT.

This clone was recorded once. The J gene is TRBJ2-4, the V gene TRBV5-4; 8 nucleotides line up with TRBD1. Looked up from germline, CDR1 is SGHNT and CDR2 is YYREEE (reference sequence). The CDR3 contains 14 residues. Losses at the gene ends were 5 bases for V and 3 bases for J; bases not matched to a gene: 4. CDR3 in amino acids: CASRPGTGKNIQYF. In nucleotides, the CDR3 is TGTGCCAGCAGACCCGGGACAGGCAAAAACATTCAGTACTTC.

This chain joins TRBV19 and TRBJ2-5; the match to TRBD1 covers 11 bases. The CDR3 runs to 16 residues. Germline loops: CDR1 LNHDA, CDR2 SQIVND (reference sequence). Trimming cost V 5 bases and J 5 bases; bases outside gene matches: 10. CDR3 protein: CASSSIGQGARETQYF. The CDR3 coding sequence is TGTGCCAGTAGTTCCATTGGACAGGGGGCCCGGGAGACCCAGTACTTC.

A single count supports this clone. The chain carries TRBV4-1 and TRBJ2-5; D might be TRBD2 (5 bases). Germline CDR1 and CDR2: MGHRA and YSYEKL. The V end was cut by 2 bases, the J end by 5 bases, with 12 bases between. This CDR3 region has 14 residues. The CDR3 loop is CASSQPLALETQYF. In DNA form, the CDR3 reads TGCGCCAGCAGCCAACCGCTAGCATTGGAGACCCAGTACTTC.

This chain connects TRBV5-6 to TRBJ1-1, with D perhaps TRBD1 (5 bases). This CDR3 spans 14 amino acids. Trimming left V 2 bases short and J 0 bases short, with 8 bases between. Looked up from germline, CDR1 is SGHDT and CDR2 is YYEEEE. The CDR3 DNA is TGTGCCAGCAGCTTCGGAGGGGTGAACACTGAAGCTTTCTTT. It yields the protein CASSFGGVNTEAFF.

This chain uses TRBV6-6 with TRBJ2-3, with D perhaps TRBD1 (5 bases). Germline CDR1 reads MNHNY; CDR2 reads SVGAGI (reference sequence). V was clipped by 5 bases and J by 2 bases, with 17 bases between them. The CDR3 contains 16 residues. The CDR3 coding sequence is TGTGCCAGCAGTCTACTCGTTCTAGGGGCCACAGATACGCAGTATTTT. Its translation: CASSLLVLGATDTQYF.

The count of this clone is one. V gene TRBV19 combines with J gene TRBJ1-6; D ambiguous. Germline CDR1 LNHDA, CDR2 SQIVND (reference sequence). The CDR3 is 13 residues long. Trimming removed 3 bases from V and 5 bases from J, with 5 bases in between. The DNA of the CDR3 is TGTGCCAGTAGTATGGTGAATAATTCACCCCTCCACTTT. As protein: CASSMVNNSPLHF.

V usage is TRBV5-6 and J usage is TRBJ2-2; D is unclear. This CDR3 spans 12 amino acids. Germline CDR1 is SGHDT and CDR2 is YYEEEE. V was cut by 4 bases and J by 3 bases, with 4 bases left in between. The CDR3: CASSRDTGELFF. CDR3 bases: TGTGCCAGCAGCCGGGACACCGGGGAGCTGTTTTTT.

The chain employs TRBV19 and TRBJ2-7; D is perhaps TRBD2 (6 bases). Trimming removed 3 bases from V and 7 bases from J, with 19 bases in between. CDR1 and CDR2 from the germline V gene are LNHDA and SQIVND (reference sequence). The CDR3 is 15 amino acids. The CDR3 nucleotides are TGTGCCAGTAGTATCCCCCGGGACTCCGTTGTGGAGCAGTACTTC. Translating gives CASSIPRDSVVEQYF. The full variable domain, its missing parts supplied by reference TRBV19 and TRBJ2-7, is DGGITQSPKYLFRKEGQNVTLSCEQNLNHDAMYWYRQDPGQGLRLIYYSQIVNDFQKGDIAEGYSVSREKKESFPLTVTSAQKNPTAFYLCASSIPRDSVVEQYFGPGTRLTVT.

The CDR3 sequence: CASSPPEGFYNEQFF. As DNA, the CDR3 is TGTGCCAGCTCCCCCCCTGAAGGATTCTACAATGAGCAGTTCTTC. The chain recombines TRBV18 with TRBJ2-1; D gene unclear. Per the germline V gene, CDR1 is KGHSH and CDR2 is LQKENI. This CDR3 spans 15 amino acids. With 6 bases removed from V and 3 bases from J, the gap between germline ends came to 15 bases. Combining the CDR3 with reference TRBV18 and TRBJ2-1 gives the whole variable domain NAGVMQNPRHLVRRRGQEARLRCSPMKGHSHVYWYRQLPEEGLKFMVYLQKENIIDESGMPKERFSAEFPKEGPSILRIQQVVRGDSAAYFCASSPPEGFYNEQFFGPGTRLTVL.

This chain connects TRBV9 to TRBJ2-3; 9 bases are a match to TRBD2. Trimming cost V 0 bases and J 3 bases; bases outside gene matches: 2. This CDR3 has 15 residues. Germline-derived CDR1 and CDR2 are SGDLS and YYNGEE. CDR3 DNA sequence: TGTGCCAGCAGCGTAGTCAGCGGGGGGACAGATACGCAGTATTTT. Protein product: CASSVVSGGTDTQYF.

The DNA of the CDR3 is TGTGCCAGCAGTTACTCAGGACTAGACACAGATACGCAGTATTTT. It specifies CASSYSGLDTDTQYF. The rearrangement links TRBV6-5 to TRBJ2-3, with 7 bases matching TRBD2. The length of the CDR3 is 15 residues. Germline V gene data show CDR1 as MNHEY and CDR2 as SVGAGI. V lost 0 bases and J lost 2; bases outside the gene matches: 2.

The chain couples TRBV7-2 to TRBJ2-3, with 11 bases that match TRBD2. Germline-derived CDR1 and CDR2 are SGHTA and FQGNSA. V shed 5 bases, J shed 6 bases, and the junction held 10 bases outside the gene matches. CDR3 length equals 16 residues. The CDR3 nucleotides are TGTGCCAGCAGCGCAGACCTAGCGGGGGGCGTGGATACGCAGTATTTT. It codes for CASSADLAGGVDTQYF.

The chain joins TRBV5-6 to TRBJ1-2; a weak D match, TRBD1 (5 bases). The V gene lost 2 bases and the J gene lost 4 bases, with 18 bases spanning the gap. CDR3 size: 16 residues. Germline lookup yields CDR1 SGHDT and CDR2 YYEEEE. This CDR3 reads CASSLDPRGGGYGYTF. The CDR3 coding sequence is TGTGCCAGCAGCTTAGACCCGAGGGGTGGGGGCTATGGCTACACCTTC.

This clone was detected only a few times. The V and J genes are TRBV7-9 and TRBJ1-6, with D hard to call. This CDR3 comprises 17 residues. CDR1 and CDR2 (germline): SEHNR, FQNEAQ (reference sequence). V dropped 6 bases and J dropped 8 bases, with 23 bases sitting between them. The CDR3 loop is CASRRIGHVNSDSPLHF. Here the CDR3 DNA reads TGTGCCAGCAGAAGGATCGGGCACGTTAACAGTGATTCACCCCTCCACTTT.

This clone was counted once. This chain joins TRBV4-1 and TRBJ2-7, with 7 nucleotides matching TRBD1. V lost 0 bases, J lost 0 bases, and 5 bases stayed unmatched. Germline V gives CDR1 MGHRA, CDR2 YSYEKL. The CDR3 has 16 residues. CDR3 sequence: CASSQDPPGGSYEQYF. DNA of the CDR3: TGCGCCAGCAGCCAAGATCCCCCAGGGGGCTCCTACGAGCAGTACTTC.